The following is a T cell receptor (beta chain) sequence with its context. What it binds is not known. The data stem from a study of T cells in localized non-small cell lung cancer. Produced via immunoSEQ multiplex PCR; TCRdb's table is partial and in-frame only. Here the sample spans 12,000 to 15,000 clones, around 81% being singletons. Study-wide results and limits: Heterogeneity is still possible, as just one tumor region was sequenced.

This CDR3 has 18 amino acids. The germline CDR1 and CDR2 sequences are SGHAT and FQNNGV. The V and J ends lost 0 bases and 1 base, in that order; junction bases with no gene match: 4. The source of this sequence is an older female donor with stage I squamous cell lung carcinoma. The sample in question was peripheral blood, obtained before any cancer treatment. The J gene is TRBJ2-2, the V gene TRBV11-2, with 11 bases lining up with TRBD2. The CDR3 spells CASSLELAGALNTGELFF. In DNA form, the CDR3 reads TGTGCCAGCAGCTTAGAACTAGCGGGGGCTCTGAACACCGGGGAGCTGTTTTTT.